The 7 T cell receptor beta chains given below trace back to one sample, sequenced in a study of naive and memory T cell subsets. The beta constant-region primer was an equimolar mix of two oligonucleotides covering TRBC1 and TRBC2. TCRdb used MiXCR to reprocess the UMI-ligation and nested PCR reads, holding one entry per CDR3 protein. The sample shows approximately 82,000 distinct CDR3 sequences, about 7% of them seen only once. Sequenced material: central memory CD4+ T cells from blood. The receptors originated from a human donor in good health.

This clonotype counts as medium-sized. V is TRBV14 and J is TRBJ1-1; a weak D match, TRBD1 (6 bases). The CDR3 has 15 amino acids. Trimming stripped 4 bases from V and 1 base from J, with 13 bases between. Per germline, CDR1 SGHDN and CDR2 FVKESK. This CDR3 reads CASSPRTARNTEAFF. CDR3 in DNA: TGTGCCAGCAGCCCAAGGACAGCGAGGAACACTGAAGCTTTCTTT.

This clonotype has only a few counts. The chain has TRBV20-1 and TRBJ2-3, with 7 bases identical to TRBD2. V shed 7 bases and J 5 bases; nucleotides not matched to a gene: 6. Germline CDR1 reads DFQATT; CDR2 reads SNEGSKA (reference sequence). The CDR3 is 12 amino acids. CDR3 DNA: TGCAGTGTAGACGGGAGGCAAGATACGCAGTATTTT. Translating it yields CSVDGRQDTQYF.

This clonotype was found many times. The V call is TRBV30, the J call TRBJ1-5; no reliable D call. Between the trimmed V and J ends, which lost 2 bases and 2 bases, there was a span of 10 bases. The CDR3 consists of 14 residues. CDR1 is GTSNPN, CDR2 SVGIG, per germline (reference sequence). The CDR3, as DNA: TGTGCCTGGAGTAGACGACATGGCAATCAGCCCCAGCATTTT. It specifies CAWSRRHGNQPQHF.

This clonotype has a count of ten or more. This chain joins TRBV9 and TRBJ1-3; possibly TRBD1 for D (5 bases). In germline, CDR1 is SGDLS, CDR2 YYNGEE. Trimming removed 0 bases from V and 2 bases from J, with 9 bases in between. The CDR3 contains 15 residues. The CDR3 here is CASSVAGMAGNTIYF. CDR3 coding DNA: TGTGCCAGCAGCGTAGCAGGGATGGCTGGAAACACCATATATTTT.

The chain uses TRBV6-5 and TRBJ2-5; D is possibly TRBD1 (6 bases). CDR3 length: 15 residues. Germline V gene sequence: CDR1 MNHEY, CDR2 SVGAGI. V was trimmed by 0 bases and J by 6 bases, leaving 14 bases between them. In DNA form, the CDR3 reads TGTGCCAGCAGTTACTCGTTTACGGACAGCCAGACCCAGTACTTC. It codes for CASSYSFTDSQTQYF.

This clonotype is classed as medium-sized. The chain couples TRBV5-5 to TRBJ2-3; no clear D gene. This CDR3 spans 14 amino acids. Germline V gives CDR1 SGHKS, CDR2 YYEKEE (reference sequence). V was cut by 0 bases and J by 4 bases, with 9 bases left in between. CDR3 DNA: TGTGCCAGCAGCTTGGGGATAGATGCAGATACGCAGTATTTT. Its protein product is CASSLGIDADTQYF.

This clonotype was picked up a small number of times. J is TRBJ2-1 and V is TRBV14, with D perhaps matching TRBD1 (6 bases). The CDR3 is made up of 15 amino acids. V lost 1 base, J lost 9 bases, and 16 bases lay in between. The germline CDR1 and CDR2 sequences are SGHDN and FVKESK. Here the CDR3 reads CASSQVQAIGGEQFF. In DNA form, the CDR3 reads TGTGCCAGCAGCCAAGTTCAGGCAATAGGGGGTGAGCAGTTCTTC.